Listed here are 30 T cell receptor beta chains from one sample, sequenced in a study of radiation and T cells in renal cell carcinoma. Time point of the sample: blood 2 weeks post-SBRT. The treatment here: 15 Gy SBRT to primary tumor, nephrectomy 4 weeks later. Sequencing was performed with immunoSEQ multiplex PCR; in TCRdb, only in-frame clones are kept and a portion is missing. The sample has around 120,000 clones, roughly 77% seen once; the top ten hold under 2.5%. This material consisted of blood, taken from a patient whose treatment included radiotherapy and nephrectomy. These receptors were collected from a woman in her sixties or seventies with renal cell carcinoma.

There are a few counts of this clone. This sequence joins TRBV28 and TRBJ1-5; D remains ambiguous. CDR1 and CDR2 from the germline V gene are MDHEN and SYDVKM. With 3 bases removed from V and 6 bases from J, the gap between germline ends came to 12 bases. This CDR3 is 14 amino acids long. The CDR3 region has the DNA TGTGCCAGCAGTTTCGATTCGACGGGTCAGCCCCAGCATTTT. Amino acid sequence: CASSFDSTGQPQHF.

There are a few counts of this clone. The rearrangement joins TRBV5-4 to TRBJ1-5; D gene ambiguous. Trimming removed 0 bases at V and 1 base at J, with 5 bases between. This CDR3 region has 14 residues. Looked up from germline, CDR1 is SGHNT and CDR2 is YYREEE (reference sequence). This chain's CDR3 is CASSLGLSNQPQHF. CDR3 sequence (DNA): TGTGCCAGCAGCTTGGGCCTGAGCAATCAGCCCCAGCATTTT.

This chain uses TRBV19 with TRBJ2-2, with TRBD2 matching 7 bases. CDR1 and CDR2 (germline): LNHDA, SQIVND (reference sequence). The V segment lost 4 bases and the J segment 6 bases; nucleotides outside the gene matches: 11. The CDR3 is 16 amino acids. CDR3 sequence reads: CASSSGSSLSAGELFF. DNA for the CDR3: TGTGCCAGTAGTAGCGGGAGTAGCTTATCCGCCGGGGAGCTGTTTTTT.

This clone was picked up a small number of times. The V gene is TRBV4-2, the J gene TRBJ2-1; 11 positions agree with TRBD2. The trim removed 0 bases at V and 2 bases at J, leaving 6 bases unmatched. CDR3 length: 18 residues. CDR1 LGHNA and CDR2 YNFKEQ come from the germline V gene. CDR3 protein: CASSQDGLAGGPYNEQFF. CDR3 nucleotide sequence: TGTGCCAGCAGCCAAGATGGTTTAGCGGGGGGGCCCTACAATGAGCAGTTCTTC.

The rearrangement uses TRBV5-5 and TRBJ1-3, with D possibly matching TRBD1 (5 bases). The CDR3 is 16 amino acids. The germline V and J ends were trimmed by 1 base and 8 bases, with 19 bases remaining between them. Germline V gene data show CDR1 as SGHKS and CDR2 as YYEKEE (reference sequence). CDR3 region: CASSLRRPGRRDTIYF. CDR3 bases: TGTGCCAGCAGCTTGCGCCGTCCGGGACGACGGGACACCATATATTTT. The full variable domain, with the rest looked up from reference TRBV5-5 and TRBJ1-3, is DAGVTQSPTHLIKTRGQQVTLRCSPISGHKSVSWYQQVLGQGPQFIFQYYEKEERGRGNFPDRFSARQFPNYSSELNVNALLLGDSALYLCASSLRRPGRRDTIYFGEGSWLTVV.

The V gene is TRBV19, the J gene TRBJ2-5; 16 positions agree with TRBD2. Germline V lookup: CDR1 LNHDA, CDR2 SQIVND (reference sequence). This CDR3 spans 17 amino acids. V gave up 3 bases and J gave up 4 bases; unmatched junction bases: 5. The CDR3 DNA sequence: TGTGCCAGTAGTATTTTGGGACTAGCGGGAGGGCGAGAGACCCAGTACTTC. It yields the protein CASSILGLAGGRETQYF.

The chain employs TRBV5-6 and TRBJ1-1; D unclear. CDR1 is SGHDT and CDR2 is YYEEEE in the germline V gene. Trimming removed 0 bases at V and 2 bases at J, with 11 bases between. This CDR3 has 15 amino acids. For the CDR3, the DNA is TGTGCCAGCAGCTTGGCACCGAAGCCCAACACTGAAGCTTTCTTT. It is translated as CASSLAPKPNTEAFF.

The chain links TRBV7-9 to TRBJ2-5; 8 positions match TRBD1. Per germline, CDR1 SEHNR and CDR2 FQNEAQ (reference sequence). Trimming at V came to 4 bases and at J to 5 bases, leaving 6 bases not matched to a gene. This CDR3 comprises 14 residues. Here the CDR3 DNA reads TGTGCCAGCAGCTCAGGACAGGGCCGGGAGACCCAGTACTTC. Its translation: CASSSGQGRETQYF.

CDR3 amino acids: CASSSTVGGNEKLFF. The DNA for the CDR3 is TGTGCCAGCAGCTCGACGGTAGGGGGTAATGAAAAACTGTTTTTT. The rearrangement links TRBV7-9 to TRBJ1-4, with D tentatively TRBD1 (6 bases). The germline V gene encodes CDR1 SEHNR and CDR2 FQNEAQ (reference sequence). V shed 4 bases and J shed 4 bases, with 13 bases lying between them. This CDR3 region has 15 residues.

This chain uses TRBV7-9 with TRBJ1-6; 7 bases line up with TRBD1. Germline V lookup: CDR1 SEHNR, CDR2 FQNEAQ (reference sequence). There are 15 residues in the CDR3. V dropped 2 bases and J dropped 10; count of bases not matched to a gene: 8. Here the CDR3 reads CASSLFRDRRSPLHF. CDR3 nucleotide sequence: TGTGCCAGCAGCTTATTCCGGGACAGAAGATCACCCCTCCACTTT.

In this sample, this clone turned up once. The CDR3 protein is CATSTTDRGRETQYF. The CDR3 DNA reads TGTGCCACCAGCACCACGGACAGGGGAAGGGAGACCCAGTACTTC. The rearrangement uses TRBV15 and TRBJ2-5; 9 positions match TRBD1. The germline V gene encodes CDR1 LNHNV and CDR2 YYDKDF (reference sequence). The ends lost 4 bases at V and 5 bases at J; junction bases unmatched: 8. There are 15 residues in the CDR3. The entire variable domain, with the rest obtained from reference TRBV15 and TRBJ2-5, is as follows: DAMVIQNPRYQVTQFGKPVTLSCSQTLNHNVMYWYQQKSSQAPKLLFHYYDKDFNNEADTPDNFQSRRPNTSFCFLDIRSPGLGDTAMYLCATSTTDRGRETQYFGPGTRLLVL.

The V call is TRBV28, the J call TRBJ2-2; D possibly matches TRBD1 or TRBD2 (6 bases each). Germline CDR1 is MDHEN and CDR2 is SYDVKM. V lost 6 bases and J 1 base, leaving 18 bases between the germline ends. CDR3 length: 17 residues. The CDR3 protein is CASSRPQGGGNTGELFF. Here the CDR3 DNA reads TGTGCCAGCAGCCGACCACAGGGAGGCGGGAACACCGGGGAGCTGTTTTTT.

V and J are TRBV27 and TRBJ2-3; perhaps TRBD1 as D (5 bases). The CDR3 runs 14 residues. Germline loops: CDR1 MNHEY, CDR2 SMNVEV (reference sequence). The ends were cut back, 1 base at V and 3 bases at J, with 8 bases in the middle. CDR3 amino acids: CASSLYQGTDTQYF. DNA of the CDR3: TGTGCCAGCAGTTTATACCAGGGAACAGATACGCAGTATTTT.

The chain employs TRBV18 and TRBJ2-2; a weak D match, TRBD2 (5 bases). In germline, CDR1 is KGHSH, CDR2 LQKENI. Between the trimmed V and J ends, which lost 0 bases and 4 bases, there was a span of 15 bases. The CDR3 is 17 residues long. The CDR3 DNA is TGTGCCAGCTCACCACCGGTTTTATCTGGGAGCACCGGGGAGCTGTTTTTT. Its protein product is CASSPPVLSGSTGELFF.

The gene calls are TRBV27 and TRBJ2-5; D possibly corresponds to TRBD2 (6 bases). V lost 0 bases and J lost 12, with 14 bases in between. The germline CDR1 and CDR2 sequences are MNHEY and SMNVEV (reference sequence). The CDR3 loop spans 13 amino acids. CDR3: CASSLSFGGDEYF. In nucleotides, the CDR3 is TGTGCCAGCAGTTTATCTTTCGGGGGAGATGAGTACTTC.

The gene calls are TRBV7-2 and TRBJ1-1; D remains ambiguous. V lost 0 bases to trimming and J lost 3 bases, with 11 bases between them. CDR3 length equals 15 residues. The germline V gene encodes CDR1 SGHTA and CDR2 FQGNSA. As DNA, the CDR3 is TGTGCCAGCAGCTTAGCATCGGGGTCGTACACTGAAGCTTTCTTT. It codes for CASSLASGSYTEAFF.

The chain employs TRBV9 and TRBJ1-2; 7 bases are a match to TRBD1. Germline CDR1 reads SGDLS; CDR2 reads YYNGEE. V trimming: 3 bases; J trimming: 4 bases; junction bases outside the gene matches: 6. This CDR3 has 14 amino acids. The CDR3 bases are TGTGCCAGCAGCGCCTACGGGACAGCCTATGGCTACACCTTC. It specifies CASSAYGTAYGYTF.

This clone is a singleton in its sample. The chain couples TRBV6-6 to TRBJ2-2, with D perhaps TRBD1 (6 bases). The length of the CDR3 is 15 residues. Germline lookup yields CDR1 MNHNY and CDR2 SVGAGI (reference sequence). Trimming cost V 5 bases and J 2 bases, with 12 bases left between them. The DNA of the CDR3 is TGTGCCAGCAGTCTCCAGGGGTCAAACACCGGGGAGCTGTTTTTT. This encodes CASSLQGSNTGELFF.

This chain connects TRBV10-3 to TRBJ2-2; D remains unclear. Between the trimmed V and J ends, which lost 3 bases and 6 bases, there was a span of 5 bases. CDR3 size: 12 residues. The germline gives CDR1 ENHRY, CDR2 SYGVKD. The CDR3 reads CAISDTSGELFF. In DNA form, the CDR3 reads TGTGCCATCAGTGATACCTCCGGGGAGCTGTTTTTT.

The chain links TRBV9 to TRBJ2-2; D is ambiguous. The germline V gene has CDR1 SGDLS and CDR2 YYNGEE. This CDR3 has 13 amino acids. V gave up 3 bases and J gave up 6 bases, with 9 bases separating them. CDR3: CASSAEVAGELFF. The CDR3 region has the DNA TGTGCCAGCAGCGCTGAGGTTGCCGGGGAGCTGTTTTTT. Full variable domain (outside the CDR3, taken from reference TRBV9 and TRBJ2-2): DSGVTQTPKHLITATGQRVTLRCSPRSGDLSVYWYQQSLDQGLQFLIQYYNGEERAKGNILERFSAQQFPDLHSELNLSSLELGDSALYFCASSAEVAGELFFGEGSRLTVL.

The chain couples TRBV27 to TRBJ1-2; D gene unclear. This CDR3 region has 14 residues. V was pared by 4 bases and J by 9 bases, with 18 bases between. Germline V CDR1 and CDR2: MNHEY, SMNVEV (reference sequence). CDR3 in amino acids: CASSSLDRQGSYTF. CDR3 nucleotide sequence: TGTGCCAGCAGTTCGCTGGACCGACAAGGGAGCTACACCTTC.

This clone was seen at least ten times. The gene calls are TRBV6-1 and TRBJ2-7; D unresolved. The CDR3 has 11 residues. V was pared by 5 bases and J by 2 bases, with 4 bases between. CDR1 is MNHNS and CDR2 is SASEGT in the germline V gene. The CDR3 is CASSFAYEQYF. For the CDR3, the DNA is TGTGCCAGCAGTTTCGCCTACGAGCAGTACTTC.

This clone was seen just once. In DNA form, the CDR3 reads TGCAGCGTTGAATCTAGCGCCGACAATGAGCAGTTCTTC. This gives the protein CSVESSADNEQFF. The rearrangement links TRBV29-1 to TRBJ2-1; TRBD2 is a possible D gene (6 bases). Per germline, CDR1 SQVTM and CDR2 ANQGSEA. V was shortened by 2 bases and J by 5 bases, with 10 bases between the two germline ends. CDR3 length equals 13 residues.

The chain uses TRBV7-2 and TRBJ1-6; 7 bases are a match to TRBD1. Germline values: CDR1 SGHTA, CDR2 FQGNSA. J was trimmed by 3 bases and V by 5 bases; bases with no gene match: 7. CDR3 size: 16 residues. CDR3 sequence reads: CASSPGGDSYNSPLHF. CDR3 nucleotides: TGTGCCAGCAGCCCAGGTGGGGACAGCTATAATTCACCCCTCCACTTT. Complete variable domain (other parts from reference TRBV7-2 and TRBJ1-6): GAGVSQSPSNKVTEKGKDVELRCDPISGHTALYWYRQSLGQGLEFLIYFQGNSAPDKSGLPSDRFSAERTGGSVSTLTIQRTQQEDSAVYLCASSPGGDSYNSPLHFGNGTRLTVT.

This clone was seen only a few times. This chain joins TRBV9 and TRBJ1-1; D perhaps matches TRBD1 (5 bases). Per the germline V gene, CDR1 is SGDLS and CDR2 is YYNGEE. V gave up 3 bases and J gave up 1 base, with 10 bases separating them. This CDR3 contains 14 residues. The CDR3 is CASSAGLSNTEAFF. CDR3 DNA: TGTGCCAGCAGCGCGGGACTTTCGAACACTGAAGCTTTCTTT.

V usage is TRBV2 and J usage is TRBJ1-1; maybe TRBD1 (6 bases). V shed 7 bases and J shed 13 bases, with 25 bases lying between them. This CDR3 contains 14 residues. Germline CDR1 SNHLY, CDR2 FYNNEI. The chain's CDR3 is CASTSSGSTGQVFF. In DNA form, the CDR3 reads TGTGCCAGCACCTCCAGCGGCTCCACAGGGCAGGTTTTCTTT.

J is TRBJ2-3 and V is TRBV7-2; 7 bases match TRBD1. Germline CDR1 reads SGHTA; CDR2 reads FQGNSA. V dropped 5 bases and J dropped 1; count of bases not matched to a gene: 6. The CDR3 sequence is 15 residues long. DNA of the CDR3: TGTGCCAGCAGCGGGGACAGCCACGGCACAGATACGCAGTATTTT. Protein product: CASSGDSHGTDTQYF.

The V call is TRBV5-4, the J call TRBJ1-1, with 9 bases matching TRBD1. J gave up 3 bases and V 7 bases, and 13 bases lay outside the gene matches. The V gene's germline CDR1 is SGHNT and CDR2 YYREEE (reference sequence). The CDR3 totals 16 residues. The CDR3 bases are TGTGCCAGCGGACCCGGGACAGGGATATTTTACACTGAAGCTTTCTTT. Translation gives CASGPGTGIFYTEAFF.

The J gene is TRBJ2-7, the V gene TRBV6-5, with unresolved D. Germline values: CDR1 MNHEY, CDR2 SVGAGI. Deletions cut 5 bases from V and 2 bases from J, with 13 bases between. The CDR3 loop spans 14 amino acids. The CDR3: CASSARTRPYEQYF. The CDR3 DNA is TGTGCCAGCAGTGCTCGGACGAGGCCCTACGAGCAGTACTTC.

The CDR3 loop reads CASRDSPNYGYTF. The CDR3, as DNA: TGCGCCAGCCGGGACAGTCCTAACTATGGCTACACCTTC. The V call is TRBV5-1, the J call TRBJ1-2; 7 nucleotides align to TRBD1. Germline assignment: CDR1 SGHRS and CDR2 YFSETQ. The CDR3 consists of 13 residues. J gave up 0 bases and V 7 bases, and 3 bases lay outside the gene matches. The full variable domain, its missing parts supplied by reference TRBV5-1 and TRBJ1-2, is KAGVTQTPRYLIKTRGQQVTLSCSPISGHRSVSWYQQTPGQGLQFLFEYFSETQRNKGNFPGRFSGRQFSNSRSEMNVSTLELGDSALYLCASRDSPNYGYTFGSGTRLTVV.